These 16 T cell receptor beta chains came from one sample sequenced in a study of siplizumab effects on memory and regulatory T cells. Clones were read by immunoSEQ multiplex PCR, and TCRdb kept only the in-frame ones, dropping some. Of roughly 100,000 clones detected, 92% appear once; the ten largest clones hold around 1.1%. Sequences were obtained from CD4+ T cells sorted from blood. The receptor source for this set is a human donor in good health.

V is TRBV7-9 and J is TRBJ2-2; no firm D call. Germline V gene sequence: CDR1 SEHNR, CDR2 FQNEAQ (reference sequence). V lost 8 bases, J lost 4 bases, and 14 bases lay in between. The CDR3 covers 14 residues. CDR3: CASRTDDVTGELFF. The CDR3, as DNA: TGTGCCAGCCGAACAGACGACGTCACCGGGGAGCTGTTTTTT.

The CDR3 DNA reads as TGCAGCGTTGAGGCCCGGGACGTATTTGACTATGGCTACACCTTC. This sequence encodes CSVEARDVFDYGYTF. V gene TRBV29-1 combines with J gene TRBJ1-2, with D tentatively TRBD1 (5 bases). V was pared by 3 bases and J by 3 bases, with 17 bases between. CDR1 is SQVTM, CDR2 ANQGSEA, per germline. CDR3 length equals 15 residues.

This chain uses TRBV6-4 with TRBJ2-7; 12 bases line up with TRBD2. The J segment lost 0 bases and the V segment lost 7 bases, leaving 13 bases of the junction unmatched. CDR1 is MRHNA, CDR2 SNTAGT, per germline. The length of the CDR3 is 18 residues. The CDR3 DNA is TGTGCCAGCAATACCGGGACTAGCGGGTGCCTGAGCTCCTACGAGCAGTACTTC. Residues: CASNTGTSGCLSSYEQYF.

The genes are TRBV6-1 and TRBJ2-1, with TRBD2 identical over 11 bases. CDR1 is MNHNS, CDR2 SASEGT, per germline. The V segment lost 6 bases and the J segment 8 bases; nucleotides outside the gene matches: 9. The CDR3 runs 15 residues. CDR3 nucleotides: TGTGCCAGCAGAGCGGGACTAGCGGCCACTTATGAGCAGTTCTTC. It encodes CASRAGLAATYEQFF.

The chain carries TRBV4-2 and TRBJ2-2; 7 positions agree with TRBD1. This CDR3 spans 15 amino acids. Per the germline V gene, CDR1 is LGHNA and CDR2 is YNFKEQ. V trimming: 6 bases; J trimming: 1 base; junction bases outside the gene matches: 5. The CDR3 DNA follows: TGTGCCAGCAGTCGCGACAGGGAGAACACCGGGGAGCTGTTTTTT. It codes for CASSRDRENTGELFF.

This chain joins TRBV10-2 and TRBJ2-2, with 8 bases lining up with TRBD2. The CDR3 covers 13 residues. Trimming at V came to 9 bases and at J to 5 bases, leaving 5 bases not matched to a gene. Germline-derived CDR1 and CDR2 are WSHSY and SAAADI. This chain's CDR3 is CASYGLATGELFF. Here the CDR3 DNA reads TGCGCCAGTTACGGACTAGCAACCGGGGAGCTGTTTTTT.

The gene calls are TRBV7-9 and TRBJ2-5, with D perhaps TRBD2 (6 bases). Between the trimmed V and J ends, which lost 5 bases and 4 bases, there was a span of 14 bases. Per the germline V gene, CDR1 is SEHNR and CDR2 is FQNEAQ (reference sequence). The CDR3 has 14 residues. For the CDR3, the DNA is TGTGCCAGCAGCCAGAGCGGGCGGAGAGAGACCCAGTACTTC. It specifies CASSQSGRRETQYF.

In DNA form, the CDR3 reads TGTGCCAGCGCAAAATTAGGGGTTTACTTC. It yields the protein CASAKLGVYF. The J gene is TRBJ2-7, the V gene TRBV28, with a possible D match to TRBD1 (5 bases). CDR1 MDHEN and CDR2 SYDVKM come from the germline V gene. Trimming left V 8 bases short and J 13 bases short, with 15 bases between. CDR3 length equals 10 residues.

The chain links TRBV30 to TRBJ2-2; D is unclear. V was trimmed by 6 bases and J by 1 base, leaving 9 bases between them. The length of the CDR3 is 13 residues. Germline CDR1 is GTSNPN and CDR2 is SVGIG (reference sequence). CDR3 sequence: CACLPGNTGELFF. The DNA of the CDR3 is TGTGCCTGCCTCCCAGGGAACACCGGGGAGCTGTTTTTT.

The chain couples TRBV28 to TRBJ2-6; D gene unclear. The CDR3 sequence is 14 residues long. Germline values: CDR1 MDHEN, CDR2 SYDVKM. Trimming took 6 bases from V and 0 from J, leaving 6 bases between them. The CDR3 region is CASSQNSGANVLTF. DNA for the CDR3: TGTGCCAGCAGCCAAAACTCTGGGGCCAACGTCCTGACTTTC.

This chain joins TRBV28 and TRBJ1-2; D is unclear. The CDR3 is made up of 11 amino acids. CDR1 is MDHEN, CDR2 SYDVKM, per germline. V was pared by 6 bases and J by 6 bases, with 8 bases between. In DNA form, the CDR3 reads TGTGCCAGCAGCCCGGCGGATGGCTACACCTTC. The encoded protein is CASSPADGYTF.

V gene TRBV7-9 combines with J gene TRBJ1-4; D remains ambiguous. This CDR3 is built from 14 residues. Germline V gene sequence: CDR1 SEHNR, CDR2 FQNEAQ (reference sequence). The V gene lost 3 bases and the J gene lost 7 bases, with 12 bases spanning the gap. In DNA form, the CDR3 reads TGTGCCAGCAGCTTTGGTCTCCGTGGTGAAAAACTGTTTTTT. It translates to CASSFGLRGEKLFF.

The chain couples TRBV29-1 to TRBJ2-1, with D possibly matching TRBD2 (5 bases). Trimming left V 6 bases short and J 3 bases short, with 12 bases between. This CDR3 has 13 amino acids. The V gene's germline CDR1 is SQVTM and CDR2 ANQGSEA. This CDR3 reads CSVSGIYYNEQFF. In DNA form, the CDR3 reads TGCAGCGTGAGCGGTATTTACTACAATGAGCAGTTCTTC.

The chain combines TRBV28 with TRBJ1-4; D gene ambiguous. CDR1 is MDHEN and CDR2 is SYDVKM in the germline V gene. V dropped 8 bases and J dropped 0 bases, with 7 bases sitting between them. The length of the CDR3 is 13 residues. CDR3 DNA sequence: TGTGCCAGCCGGGTAACAACTAATGAAAAACTGTTTTTT. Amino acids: CASRVTTNEKLFF.

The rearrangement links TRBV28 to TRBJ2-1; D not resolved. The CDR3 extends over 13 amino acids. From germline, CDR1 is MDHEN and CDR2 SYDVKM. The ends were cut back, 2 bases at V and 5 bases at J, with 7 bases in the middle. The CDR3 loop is CASSLVGNNEQFF. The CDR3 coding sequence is TGTGCCAGCAGTTTAGTAGGGAACAATGAGCAGTTCTTC.

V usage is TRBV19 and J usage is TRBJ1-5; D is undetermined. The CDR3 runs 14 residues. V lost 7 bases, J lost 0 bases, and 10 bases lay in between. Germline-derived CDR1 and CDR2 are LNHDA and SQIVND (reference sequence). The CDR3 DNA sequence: TGTGCCAGTAAAAAGACGGTTAGCAATCAGCCCCAGCATTTT. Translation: CASKKTVSNQPQHF.